These 19 T cell receptor beta chains came from one sample sequenced in a study of cytomegalovirus exposure and HLA in healthy donors (dated by TCRdb to about 2017). Library preparation was by the immunoSEQ multiplex PCR assay. The multiplex PCR relied on a mix of 60 forward primers for TCR Vbeta segments and 13 reverse primers for TCR Jbeta segments. TCRdb retrieved this table from immuneACCESS and kept in-frame rearrangements only. Not all clones are present; in checked studies, unresolved V genes account for under half, and no reason is known for the remainder. The sample table lists 60,000 to 75,000 clones, more than 60% of them with a count of one. The top ten constitute roughly 3% of the sample. Sequencing was performed on PBMCs. These TCRs come from a young woman in good health and CMV-seronegative.

V is TRBV4-1 and J is TRBJ2-5; a weak D match, TRBD1 (5 bases). The CDR3 consists of 15 residues. Germline values: CDR1 MGHRA, CDR2 YSYEKL. The germline V and J ends were trimmed by 0 bases and 3 bases, with 11 bases remaining between them. Written as DNA, the CDR3 is TGCGCCAGCAGCCAAGAGCCACAGGTCAAAGAGACCCAGTACTTC. Translated, it gives CASSQEPQVKETQYF.

This chain uses TRBV2 with TRBJ1-1, with D hard to call. V was pared by 0 bases and J by 6 bases, with 14 bases between. The CDR3 length is 15 residues. From germline, CDR1 is SNHLY and CDR2 FYNNEI. Here the CDR3 reads CASSEADGVSAEAFF. CDR3 sequence (DNA): TGTGCCAGCAGTGAAGCAGACGGGGTTAGCGCTGAAGCTTTCTTT.

The rearrangement uses TRBV30 and TRBJ1-2; a weak D match, TRBD1 (5 bases). The CDR3 contains 13 residues. Germline V CDR1 and CDR2: GTSNPN, SVGIG (reference sequence). Trimming took off 5 bases at V and 5 bases at J, with 15 bases between the two ends. The CDR3 DNA is TGTGCCTGGGAACTGGGGCAGACTTATGGCTACACCTTC. It translates to CAWELGQTYGYTF.

J is TRBJ2-5 and V is TRBV7-2; 9 bases align to TRBD1. The J call may not be correct, given that the DNA end is closer to TRBJ2-7. The V gene's germline CDR1 is SGHTA and CDR2 FQGNSA. The CDR3 is 13 residues long. The CDR3 bases are TGTGCCAGCAGCTCGGACAGGGGTGGCGAGCAGTACTTC. Amino acid sequence: CASSSDRGGEQYF.

V and J are TRBV7-2 and TRBJ1-1; 10 positions match TRBD1. The junction had 5 bases not matched to a gene; V was cut back by 4 bases and J by 6 bases. The CDR3 consists of 14 residues. CDR1 is SGHTA and CDR2 is FQGNSA in the germline V gene. DNA of the CDR3: TGTGCCAGCAGCTCCGGGACAGGGGACCCTGAAGCTTTCTTT. Translation gives CASSSGTGDPEAFF. Combining the CDR3 with reference TRBV7-2 and TRBJ1-1 gives the whole variable domain GAGVSQSPSNKVTEKGKDVELRCDPISGHTALYWYRQSLGQGLEFLIYFQGNSAPDKSGLPSDRFSAERTGGSVSTLTIQRTQQEDSAVYLCASSSGTGDPEAFFGQGTRLTVV.

The chain couples TRBV27 to TRBJ1-6, with D hard to call. The CDR3 extends over 14 amino acids. V was cut by 2 bases and J by 6 bases, with 8 bases left in between. Germline CDR1 MNHEY, CDR2 SMNVEV (reference sequence). CDR3 nucleotides: TGTGCCAGCAGTTTAGGGCCGACTAATTCACCCCTCCACTTT. Its protein product is CASSLGPTNSPLHF.

The chain uses TRBV4-3 and TRBJ1-1; the D gene is possibly TRBD1 (6 bases). This CDR3 contains 15 residues. V lost 1 base and J lost 5, with 14 bases in between. CDR1 LGHNA and CDR2 YSLEER come from the germline V gene. The CDR3 bases are TGCGCCAGCAGCCAAGTCGAAGGTAGGGGGACTGAAGCTTTCTTT. Residues: CASSQVEGRGTEAFF.

The chain recombines TRBV4-3 with TRBJ1-2; no reliable D call. Trimming pared 5 bases from V and 2 bases from J, leaving 15 bases between. Germline CDR1 LGHNA, CDR2 YSLEER. The CDR3 has 15 amino acids. CDR3 sequence: CASSLSRSINYGYTF. CDR3 bases: TGCGCCAGCAGCTTATCGCGATCGATAAACTATGGCTACACCTTC.

This chain links TRBV19 with TRBJ1-2, with 10 bases aligning to TRBD1. V lost 3 bases and J lost 8; bases outside the gene matches: 12. The germline CDR1 and CDR2 sequences are LNHDA and SQIVND (reference sequence). The CDR3 runs to 16 residues. The CDR3 nucleotides read TGTGCCAGTAGTATCCTTGGACAGGGGGAATCAGGAGGCTACACCTTC. Translating it yields CASSILGQGESGGYTF.

The genes are TRBV10-3 and TRBJ2-3, with 8 bases identical to TRBD2. CDR3 length: 14 amino acids. The V gene end was trimmed by 10 bases and the J gene end by 5 bases; junction bases not matched to a gene: 11. Germline V gene data show CDR1 as ENHRY and CDR2 as SYGVKD. The CDR3 nucleotides read TGTGCCACCGTAAGCGGGAGTGGTGAAGATACGCAGTATTTT. Translating it yields CATVSGSGEDTQYF.

The CDR3 here is CASSEAPGGARNQPQHF. The CDR3 DNA reads TGTGCCAGCAGTGAAGCCCCAGGAGGAGCCCGCAATCAGCCCCAGCATTTT. The gene calls are TRBV6-1 and TRBJ1-5, with no clear D. The length of the CDR3 is 17 residues. Looked up from germline, CDR1 is MNHNS and CDR2 is SASEGT. V lost 0 bases and J lost 2, with 14 bases in between.

V gene TRBV7-9 combines with J gene TRBJ1-1; 11 bases are a match to TRBD1. Germline loops: CDR1 SEHNR, CDR2 FQNEAQ (reference sequence). J gave up 7 bases and V 5 bases, and 9 bases lay outside the gene matches. The CDR3 totals 15 residues. This CDR3 reads CASSRDRGGLNEAFF. The CDR3 region has the DNA TGTGCCAGCAGCCGGGACAGGGGGGGACTGAATGAAGCTTTCTTT. Complete variable domain (other parts from reference TRBV7-9 and TRBJ1-1): DTGVSQNPRHKITKRGQNVTFRCDPISEHNRLYWYRQTLGQGPEFLTYFQNEAQLEKSRLLSDRFSAERPKGSFSTLEIQRTEQGDSAMYLCASSRDRGGLNEAFFGQGTRLTVV.

The rearrangement uses TRBV30 and TRBJ1-1, with D tentatively TRBD1 (5 bases). This CDR3 comprises 15 residues. V lost 3 bases and J lost 0, with 14 bases in between. Germline V CDR1 and CDR2: GTSNPN, SVGIG (reference sequence). Here the CDR3 DNA reads TGTGCCTGGAGGCAGGGCCCCCTAATGAACACTGAAGCTTTCTTT. Translating it yields CAWRQGPLMNTEAFF.

V usage is TRBV14 and J usage is TRBJ1-2; unclear D gene. The germline CDR1 and CDR2 sequences are SGHDN and FVKESK. CDR3 length equals 14 residues. Deletions cut 0 bases from V and 2 bases from J, with 7 bases between. Here the CDR3 DNA reads TGTGCCAGCAGCCAAGATCGCAGAAACTATGGCTACACCTTC. Amino acids: CASSQDRRNYGYTF.

The CDR3 protein is CASNLYGQGGSPLHF. The CDR3 nucleotides read TGTGCCAGCAACTTATACGGACAGGGAGGTTCACCCCTCCACTTT. The gene calls are TRBV2 and TRBJ1-6, with 8 positions matching TRBD1. The ends lost 7 bases at V and 9 bases at J; junction bases unmatched: 11. There are 15 residues in the CDR3. Germline V gene lookup returns CDR1 SNHLY and CDR2 FYNNEI.

In this sample, this clone turned up once. V gene TRBV19 combines with J gene TRBJ2-1; 9 nucleotides line up with TRBD1. This CDR3 has 15 amino acids. Germline V gives CDR1 LNHDA, CDR2 SQIVND (reference sequence). Trimming cost V 5 bases and J 2 bases; bases outside gene matches: 4. The CDR3 nucleotides read TGTGCCAGTAGTCCCGGGACAGGGACCTACAATGAGCAGTTCTTC. This sequence encodes CASSPGTGTYNEQFF.

The gene calls are TRBV7-3 and TRBJ2-3; D gene unclear. The germline V gene has CDR1 SGHTA and CDR2 FQGTGA. The CDR3 covers 14 residues. V was cut by 5 bases and J by 1 base, with 10 bases left in between. As DNA, the CDR3 is TGTGCCAGCAGCACCCTGTCAGGCACAGATACGCAGTATTTT. This gives the protein CASSTLSGTDTQYF.

This CDR3 is CASSDSGTQVETQYF. The CDR3, as DNA: TGTGCCAGCAGCGACTCCGGGACTCAGGTAGAGACCCAGTACTTC. J is TRBJ2-5 and V is TRBV9; TRBD2 is a possible D gene (6 bases). Trimming removed 3 bases at V and 4 bases at J, with 16 bases between. The CDR3 sequence is 15 residues long. CDR1 and CDR2 from the germline V gene are SGDLS and YYNGEE.

The genes are TRBV30 and TRBJ2-5, with D perhaps TRBD1 (5 bases). The germline V and J ends were trimmed by 1 base and 2 bases, with 5 bases remaining between them. The germline V gene has CDR1 GTSNPN and CDR2 SVGIG (reference sequence). There are 12 residues in the CDR3. Here the CDR3 reads CAWSGQQETQYF. In nucleotides, the CDR3 is TGTGCCTGGAGTGGACAGCAAGAGACCCAGTACTTC.